Presented here are 2 T cell receptor beta chains from one specimen sequenced in a study of circulating and synovial CD4+ cells in juvenile arthritis. Clones were sequenced by immunoSEQ multiplex PCR, and TCRdb holds only the in-frame ones, with some missing. The sample has about 33,000 clones; about 95% are singletons. Material: CD4+ T cells from blood. All receptors derive from a human donor with juvenile idiopathic arthritis.

The chain joins TRBV19 to TRBJ2-7; 9 bases match TRBD2. Germline CDR1 is LNHDA and CDR2 is SQIVND (reference sequence). The length of the CDR3 is 17 residues. V lost 1 base, J lost 2 bases, and 9 bases stayed unmatched. The chain's CDR3 is CASSIGLAEYETYEQYF. For the CDR3, the DNA is TGTGCCAGTAGTATAGGACTAGCGGAGTATGAAACCTACGAGCAGTACTTC.

V and J are TRBV2 and TRBJ1-5, with a tentative D call TRBD1 (5 bases). Between the trimmed V and J ends, which lost 6 bases and 3 bases, there was a span of 12 bases. Germline-derived CDR1 and CDR2 are SNHLY and FYNNEI. The CDR3 spans 14 residues. The CDR3 spells CASREGSLNQPQHF. CDR3 in DNA: TGTGCCAGCAGGGAGGGGAGCCTCAATCAGCCCCAGCATTTT.